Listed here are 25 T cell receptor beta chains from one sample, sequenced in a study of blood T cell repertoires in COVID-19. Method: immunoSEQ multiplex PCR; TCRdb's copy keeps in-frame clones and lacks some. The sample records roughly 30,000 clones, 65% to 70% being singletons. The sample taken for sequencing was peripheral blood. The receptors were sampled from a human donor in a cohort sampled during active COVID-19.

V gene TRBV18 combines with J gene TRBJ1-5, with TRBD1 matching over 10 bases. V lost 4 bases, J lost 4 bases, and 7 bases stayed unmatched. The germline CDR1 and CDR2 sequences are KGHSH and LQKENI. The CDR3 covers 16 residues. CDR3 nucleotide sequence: TGTGCCAGCTCACTAGGGACAGGGGTCAAAAATCAGCCCCAGCATTTT. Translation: CASSLGTGVKNQPQHF.

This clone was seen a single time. For the CDR3, the DNA is TGTGCCAGCAGCGTAGTGGACAGGGGGCCAAGGCAGCCCCAGCATTTT. Encoded protein: CASSVVDRGPRQPQHF. This chain joins TRBV9 and TRBJ1-5, with 11 bases identical to TRBD1. CDR1 is SGDLS and CDR2 is YYNGEE in the germline V gene. The CDR3 contains 16 residues. V shed 0 bases and J 7 bases; nucleotides not matched to a gene: 6.

In DNA form, the CDR3 reads TGTGCCAGCAGTTTTCGTACACAAGAGACCCAGTACTTC. Its protein is CASSFRTQETQYF. The V and J genes are TRBV28 and TRBJ2-5; no firm D call. The CDR3 has 13 residues. V lost 3 bases and J lost 2, with 7 bases in between. Germline CDR1 reads MDHEN; CDR2 reads SYDVKM. Full variable domain (missing parts from reference TRBV28 and TRBJ2-5): DVKVTQSSRYLVKRTGEKVFLECVQDMDHENMFWYRQDPGLGLRLIYFSYDVKMKEKGDIPEGYSVSREKKERFSLILESASTNQTSMYLCASSFRTQETQYFGPGTRLLVL.

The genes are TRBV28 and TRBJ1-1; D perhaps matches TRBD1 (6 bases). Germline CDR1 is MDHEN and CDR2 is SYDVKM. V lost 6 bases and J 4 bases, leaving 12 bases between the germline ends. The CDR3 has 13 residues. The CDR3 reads CASRPRGGTEAFF. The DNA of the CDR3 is TGTGCCAGCAGACCAAGGGGGGGCACTGAAGCTTTCTTT.

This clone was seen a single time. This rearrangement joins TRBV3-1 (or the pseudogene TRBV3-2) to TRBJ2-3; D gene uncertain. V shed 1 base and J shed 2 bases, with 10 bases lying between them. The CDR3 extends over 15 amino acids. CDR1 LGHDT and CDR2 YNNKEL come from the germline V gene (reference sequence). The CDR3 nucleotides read TGTGCCAGCAGCCAAGGACCGACTCACACAGATACGCAGTATTTT. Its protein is CASSQGPTHTDTQYF.

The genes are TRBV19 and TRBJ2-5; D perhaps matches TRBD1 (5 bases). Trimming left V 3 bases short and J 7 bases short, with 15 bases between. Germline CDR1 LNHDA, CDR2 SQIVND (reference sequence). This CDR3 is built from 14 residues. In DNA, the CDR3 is TGTGCCAGTAGTATCAGGGAAGGGGTAGGGACCCAGTACTTC. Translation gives CASSIREGVGTQYF. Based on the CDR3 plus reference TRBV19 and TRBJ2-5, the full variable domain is DGGITQSPKYLFRKEGQNVTLSCEQNLNHDAMYWYRQDPGQGLRLIYYSQIVNDFQKGDIAEGYSVSREKKESFPLTVTSAQKNPTAFYLCASSIREGVGTQYFGPGTRLLVL.

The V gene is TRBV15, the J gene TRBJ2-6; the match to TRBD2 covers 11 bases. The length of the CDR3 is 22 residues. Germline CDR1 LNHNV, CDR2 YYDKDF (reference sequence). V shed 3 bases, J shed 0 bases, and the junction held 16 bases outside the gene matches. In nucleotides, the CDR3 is TGTGCCACCAGCAGGAAAAAGTGGACTAGCGGGCTCTCCATCTCTGGGGCCAACGTCCTGACTTTC. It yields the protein CATSRKKWTSGLSISGANVLTF. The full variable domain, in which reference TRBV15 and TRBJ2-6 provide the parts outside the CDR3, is DAMVIQNPRYQVTQFGKPVTLSCSQTLNHNVMYWYQQKSSQAPKLLFHYYDKDFNNEADTPDNFQSRRPNTSFCFLDIRSPGLGDTAMYLCATSRKKWTSGLSISGANVLTFGAGSRLTVL.

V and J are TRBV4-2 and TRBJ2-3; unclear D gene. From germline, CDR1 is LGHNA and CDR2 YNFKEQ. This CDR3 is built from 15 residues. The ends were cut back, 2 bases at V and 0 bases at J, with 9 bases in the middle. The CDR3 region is CASSQSLSSTDTQYF. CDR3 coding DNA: TGTGCCAGCAGCCAATCACTTTCTAGCACAGATACGCAGTATTTT.

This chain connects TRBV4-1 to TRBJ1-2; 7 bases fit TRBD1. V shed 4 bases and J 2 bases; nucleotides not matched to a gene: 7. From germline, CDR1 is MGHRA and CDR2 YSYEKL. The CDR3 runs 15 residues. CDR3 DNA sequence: TGCGCCAGCAGCCGTAGCGAGGGGGCGAACTATGGCTACACCTTC. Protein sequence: CASSRSEGANYGYTF.

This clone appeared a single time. DNA for the CDR3: TGTGCCAGCTCACCGGCGGCAAGCTCCTACAATGAGCAGTTCTTC. Translating gives CASSPAASSYNEQFF. V is TRBV18 and J is TRBJ2-1, with D unresolved. In germline, CDR1 is KGHSH, CDR2 LQKENI. V shed 3 bases and J shed 0 bases, with 9 bases lying between them. This CDR3 has 15 residues.

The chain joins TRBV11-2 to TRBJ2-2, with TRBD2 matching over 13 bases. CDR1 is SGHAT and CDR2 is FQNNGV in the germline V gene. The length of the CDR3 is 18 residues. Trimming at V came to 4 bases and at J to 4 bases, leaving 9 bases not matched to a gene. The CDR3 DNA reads TGTGCCAGCAGCTCCTACGGACTAGCGGGGGAAGGCACCGGGGAGCTGTTTTTT. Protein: CASSSYGLAGEGTGELFF. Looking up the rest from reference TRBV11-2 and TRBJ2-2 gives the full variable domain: EAGVAQSPRYKIIEKRQSVAFWCNPISGHATLYWYQQILGQGPKLLIQFQNNGVVDDSQLPKDRFSAERLKGVDSTLKIQPAKLEDSAVYLCASSSYGLAGEGTGELFFGEGSRLTVL.

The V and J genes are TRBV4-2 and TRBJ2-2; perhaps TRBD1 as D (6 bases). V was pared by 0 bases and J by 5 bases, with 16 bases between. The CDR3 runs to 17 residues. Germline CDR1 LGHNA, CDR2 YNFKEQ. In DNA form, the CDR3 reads TGTGCCAGCAGCCAAGATAGGAACACAGGGTCTACCGGGGAGCTGTTTTTT. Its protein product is CASSQDRNTGSTGELFF.

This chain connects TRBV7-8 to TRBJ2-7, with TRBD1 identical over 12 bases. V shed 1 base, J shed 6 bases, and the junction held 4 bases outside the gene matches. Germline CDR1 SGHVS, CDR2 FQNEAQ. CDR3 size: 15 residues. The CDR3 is CASSLEGTGGSEQYF. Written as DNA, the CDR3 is TGTGCCAGCAGCTTAGAGGGGACAGGGGGCTCCGAGCAGTACTTC. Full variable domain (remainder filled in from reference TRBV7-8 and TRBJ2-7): GAGVSQSPRYKVAKRGQDVALRCDPISGHVSLFWYQQALGQGPEFLTYFQNEAQLDKSGLPSDRFFAERPEGSVSTLKIQRTQQEDSAVYLCASSLEGTGGSEQYFGPGTRLTVT.

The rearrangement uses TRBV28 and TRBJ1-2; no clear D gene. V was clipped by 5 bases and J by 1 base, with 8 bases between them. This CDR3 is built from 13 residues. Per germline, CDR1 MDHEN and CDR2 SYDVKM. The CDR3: CASSAGSNYGYTF. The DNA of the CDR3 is TGTGCCAGCAGTGCTGGTAGTAACTATGGCTACACCTTC.

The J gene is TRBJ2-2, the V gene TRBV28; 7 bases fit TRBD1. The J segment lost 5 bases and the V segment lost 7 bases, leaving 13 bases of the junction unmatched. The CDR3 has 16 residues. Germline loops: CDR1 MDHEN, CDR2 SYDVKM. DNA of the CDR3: TGTGCCAGCACCTCCCGGGACAGTTCGTCAACCGGGGAGCTGTTTTTT. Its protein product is CASTSRDSSSTGELFF.

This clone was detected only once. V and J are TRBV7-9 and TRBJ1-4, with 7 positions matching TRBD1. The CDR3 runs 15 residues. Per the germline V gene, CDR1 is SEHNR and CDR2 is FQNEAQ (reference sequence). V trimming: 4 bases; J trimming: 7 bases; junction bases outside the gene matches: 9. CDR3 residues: CASSSIRGRIEKLFF. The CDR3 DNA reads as TGTGCCAGCAGCTCGATTAGGGGGCGCATTGAAAAACTGTTTTTT. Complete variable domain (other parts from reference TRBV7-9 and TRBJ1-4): DTGVSQNPRHKITKRGQNVTFRCDPISEHNRLYWYRQTLGQGPEFLTYFQNEAQLEKSRLLSDRFSAERPKGSFSTLEIQRTEQGDSAMYLCASSSIRGRIEKLFFGSGTQLSVL.

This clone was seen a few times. The CDR3 DNA is TGCGCCAGCAGCTTTAATGAGGGCAGCTACTCTGGAAACACCATATATTTT. Its translation: CASSFNEGSYSGNTIYF. V is TRBV5-1 and J is TRBJ1-3, with no clear D. This CDR3 is built from 17 residues. The V end lost 2 bases, the J end lost 0 bases, and 15 bases lay between the germline ends. Per the germline V gene, CDR1 is SGHRS and CDR2 is YFSETQ.

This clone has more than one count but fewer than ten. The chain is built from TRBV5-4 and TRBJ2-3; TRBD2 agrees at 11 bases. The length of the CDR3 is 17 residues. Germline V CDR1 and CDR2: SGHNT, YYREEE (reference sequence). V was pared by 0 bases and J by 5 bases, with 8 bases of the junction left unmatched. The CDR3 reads CASSLEVAGGVGDTQYF. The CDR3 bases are TGTGCCAGCAGCTTGGAAGTAGCGGGAGGGGTAGGAGATACGCAGTATTTT.

The CDR3 bases are TGTGCCACCAGTGATACAGGGGGGCGAGATACGCAGTATTTT. Translating it yields CATSDTGGRDTQYF. The chain is built from TRBV24-1 and TRBJ2-3, with 8 bases that match TRBD1. Unmatched junction bases numbered 3, after V lost 3 bases and J lost 5 bases. The germline gives CDR1 KGHDR, CDR2 SFDVKD. The length of the CDR3 is 14 residues.

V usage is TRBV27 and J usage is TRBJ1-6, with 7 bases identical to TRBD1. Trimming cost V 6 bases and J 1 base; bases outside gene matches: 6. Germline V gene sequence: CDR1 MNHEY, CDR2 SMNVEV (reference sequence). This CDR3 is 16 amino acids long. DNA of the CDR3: TGTGCCAGCAGCCTGACAGGGTGGTCCTATAATTCACCCCTCCACTTT. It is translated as CASSLTGWSYNSPLHF.

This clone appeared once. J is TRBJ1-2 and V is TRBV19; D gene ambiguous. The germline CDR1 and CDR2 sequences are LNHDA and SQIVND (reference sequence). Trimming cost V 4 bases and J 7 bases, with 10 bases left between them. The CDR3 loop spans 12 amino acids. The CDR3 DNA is TGTGCCAGTAGTAAGGGAGGACTTGGCTACACCTTC. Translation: CASSKGGLGYTF. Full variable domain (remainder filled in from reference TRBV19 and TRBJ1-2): DGGITQSPKYLFRKEGQNVTLSCEQNLNHDAMYWYRQDPGQGLRLIYYSQIVNDFQKGDIAEGYSVSREKKESFPLTVTSAQKNPTAFYLCASSKGGLGYTFGSGTRLTVV.

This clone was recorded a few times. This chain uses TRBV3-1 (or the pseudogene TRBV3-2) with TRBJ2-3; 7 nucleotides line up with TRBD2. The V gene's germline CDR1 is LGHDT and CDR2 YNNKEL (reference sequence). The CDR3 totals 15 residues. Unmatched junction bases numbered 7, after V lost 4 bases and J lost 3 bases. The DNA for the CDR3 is TGTGCCAGCAGCCCCAGTGGCGGGGGTACAGATACGCAGTATTTT. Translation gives CASSPSGGGTDTQYF.

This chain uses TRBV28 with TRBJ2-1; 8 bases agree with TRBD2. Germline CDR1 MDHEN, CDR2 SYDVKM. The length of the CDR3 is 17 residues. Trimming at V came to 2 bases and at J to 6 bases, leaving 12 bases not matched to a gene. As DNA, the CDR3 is TGTGCCAGCAGTTTAGTGGGGGGGGCGGGAGGCCCCAATGAGCAGTTCTTC. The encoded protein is CASSLVGGAGGPNEQFF.

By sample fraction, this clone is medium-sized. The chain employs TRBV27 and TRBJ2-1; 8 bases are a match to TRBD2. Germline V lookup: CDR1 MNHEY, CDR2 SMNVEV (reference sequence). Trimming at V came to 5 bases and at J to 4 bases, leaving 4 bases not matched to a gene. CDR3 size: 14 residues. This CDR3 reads CASSVAGSYNEQFF. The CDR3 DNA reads TGTGCCAGCAGTGTAGCGGGAAGTTACAATGAGCAGTTCTTC.

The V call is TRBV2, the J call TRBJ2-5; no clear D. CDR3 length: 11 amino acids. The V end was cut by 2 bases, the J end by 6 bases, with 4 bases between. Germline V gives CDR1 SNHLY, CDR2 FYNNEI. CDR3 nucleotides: TGTGCCAGCAGTGAATCCAAGACCCAGTACTTC. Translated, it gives CASSESKTQYF.